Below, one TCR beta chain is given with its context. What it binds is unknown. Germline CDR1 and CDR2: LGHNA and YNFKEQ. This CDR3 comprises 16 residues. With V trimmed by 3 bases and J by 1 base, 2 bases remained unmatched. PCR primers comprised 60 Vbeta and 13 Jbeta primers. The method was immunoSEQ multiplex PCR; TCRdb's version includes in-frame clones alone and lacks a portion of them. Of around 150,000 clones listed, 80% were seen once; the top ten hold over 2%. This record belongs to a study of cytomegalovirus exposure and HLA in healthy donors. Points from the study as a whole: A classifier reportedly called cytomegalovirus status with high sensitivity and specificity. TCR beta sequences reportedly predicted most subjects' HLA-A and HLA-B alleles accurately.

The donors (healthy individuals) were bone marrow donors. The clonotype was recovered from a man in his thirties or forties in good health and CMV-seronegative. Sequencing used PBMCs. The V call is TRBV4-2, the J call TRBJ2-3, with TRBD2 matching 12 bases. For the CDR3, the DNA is TGTGCCAGCAGCCATCGGACTAGCGGGGGCACAGATACGCAGTATTTT. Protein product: CASSHRTSGGTDTQYF.